This T cell receptor beta chain originates from a study of blood T cell repertoires in COVID-19. Using immunoSEQ multiplex PCR, the repertoire was profiled, and TCRdb retains in-frame clones only, with some absent. The table has roughly 200,000 clones, roughly 79% seen once. CDR3 length: 11 amino acids. The V end lost 3 bases, the J end lost 6 bases, and 7 bases lay between the germline ends. Germline assignment: CDR1 GTSNPN and CDR2 SVGIG (reference sequence). The rearrangement uses TRBV30 and TRBJ2-3; D remains ambiguous. This sequence originates from a woman aged 35 to 49 with COVID-19, enrolled during active disease. Sample: peripheral blood. DNA for the CDR3: TGTGCCTGGAGCGCCAGGGATACGCAGTATTTT. Its protein product is CAWSARDTQYF.